This T cell receptor (beta chain) came from a study of T cell changes during pregnancy in multiple sclerosis. V lost 3 bases, J lost 1 base, and 18 bases lay in between. Looked up from germline, CDR1 is SEHNR and CDR2 is FQNEAQ (reference sequence). This CDR3 region has 17 residues. Using immunoSEQ multiplex PCR, the repertoire was profiled, and TCRdb retains in-frame clones only, with some absent. The data show under 35,000 clones, roughly 92% seen once. The chain couples TRBV7-9 to TRBJ1-1; D gene ambiguous. Sequencing was performed on CD4+ T cells from peripheral blood mononuclear cells, taken in the first trimester of pregnancy. This clonotype was sampled from a female donor with multiple sclerosis, enrolled in a pregnancy study. CDR3 sequence reads: CASSFHLGIFRNTEAFF. The CDR3 region has the DNA TGTGCCAGCAGCTTCCATCTCGGGATCTTTCGGAACACTGAAGCTTTCTTT.